This T cell receptor beta chain stems from a study of blood T cell repertoires in COVID-19. At the level of the study: Both acute and convalescent COVID-19 samples were obtained from the United States, Italy and Spain. T cells, B-cell-depleted T cells, or PBMCs provided the cDNA or gDNA that served as material.

This clone was observed a few times. Study processing details: Counts of nucleated cells, estimated from reference gene primer amplification, were obtained. Here immunoSEQ multiplex PCR was the method, and the copy in TCRdb shows in-frame clones only, minus some. The V and J calls and clone size were taken over from that table, and D and trimming were inferred from the DNA. The sample includes about 110,000 clones, approximately 84% seen only once; the top ten take 5.5% to 8.5%. What was sequenced was peripheral blood. The TCR comes from a woman between 50 and 59 years old with acute or convalescent COVID-19.

The CDR3 is CASSEEHQGLPEAFF. CDR3 nucleotide sequence: TGTGCCAGCAGTGAAGAACACCAGGGACTTCCTGAAGCTTTCTTT. This chain joins TRBV2 and TRBJ1-1, with D perhaps matching TRBD1 (5 bases). V was clipped by 1 base and J by 6 bases, with 15 bases between them. The CDR3 contains 15 residues. The germline gives CDR1 SNHLY, CDR2 FYNNEI.